This T cell receptor beta chain is from a study of cytomegalovirus exposure and HLA in healthy donors. Looking at the study overall: About 85 million unique TCR sequences came from HLA-typed donors in an early release. Study-level findings and limits: Follow-up analysis later connected one missense variant in DCLRE1C with trimming of TCR beta V- and J-genes. For most TCR beta V segments, an earlier analysis put the productive rate at about 87% or about 30% of the time.

The germline V gene encodes CDR1 SGHRS and CDR2 YFSETQ. The CDR3 is 12 amino acids. Trimming left V 4 bases short and J 0 bases short, with 4 bases between. About this clone: Its target is not known.

This PCR relied on a set of 60 Vbeta primers and 13 Jbeta primers. The protocol was immunoSEQ multiplex PCR, while the TCRdb copy is restricted to in-frame clones and leaves out a portion. The sample carries around 180,000 clones, 80% recorded once. Healthy bone marrow donors made up the cohort. This sequence was found in a man in his forties or fifties in good health and CMV-seronegative. Sequenced sample: PBMCs. The rearrangement uses TRBV5-1 and TRBJ2-5; D gene uncertain. CDR3 DNA: TGCGCCAGCAGCCAGGACCAAGAGACCCAGTACTTC. It is translated as CASSQDQETQYF. The full variable domain, rest sourced from reference TRBV5-1 and TRBJ2-5, is KAGVTQTPRYLIKTRGQQVTLSCSPISGHRSVSWYQQTPGQGLQFLFEYFSETQRNKGNFPGRFSGRQFSNSRSEMNVSTLELGDSALYLCASSQDQETQYFGPGTRLLVL.